The 15 T cell receptor beta chains below all came from one sample that was sequenced in a study of tumor-infiltrating lymphocytes in primary liver carcinoma. The blood RNA (from unsorted whole blood) was obtained, and germline DNA was also extracted. Total RNA (about 500 ng) served as template for TCR beta cDNA synthesis primed by a constant-region primer. Three-round nested multiplex PCR performed with slightly modified ARM-PCR produced the TCR beta libraries. Investigators reported that the first two PCR rounds, at 10 to 11 cycles each, used TRBV1-TRBV30 forward primers with a C-beta reverse primer. Via MiXCR, TCRdb re-called the multiplex PCR reads, giving one row per CDR3 protein. In the table there are 250,000 to 400,000 distinct CDR3 sequences, roughly two thirds of which are singletons. What was sequenced was peripheral blood. These receptors all stem from a man aged 35-49 years with primary liver carcinoma and hepatitis B virus infection.

A remark on this clonotype: This may come from a read error, since a much larger clone is one base off. Here the CDR3 omits its conserved ending phenylalanine or tryptophan, so a read error is the likely source. This chain uses TRBV6-5 with TRBJ2-7; 13 bases line up with TRBD2. The junction had 9 bases not matched to a gene; V was cut back by 5 bases and J by 2 bases. This CDR3 has 17 amino acids. The germline CDR1 and CDR2 sequences are MNHEY and SVGAGI. CDR3 amino acids: CASSVVGLAGVPYEQYL. For the CDR3, the DNA is TGTGCCAGCAGTGTCGTTGGACTAGCGGGAGTTCCCTACGAGCAGTACCTC.

Note on this clonotype: One end of the junction varies from germline; a read error may be responsible. The rearrangement uses TRBV6-6 and TRBJ1-2; D may be TRBD1 (5 bases). The CDR3 has 12 amino acids. Germline V gene sequence: CDR1 MNHNY, CDR2 SVGAGI (reference sequence). CDR3 nucleotides: TGTGCCAGCAGTCCAGGGCCGGGTGGCCACACCTTC. It encodes CASSPGPGGHTF.

This clonotype was counted between two and nine times. The chain links TRBV5-4 to TRBJ2-6; 8 bases agree with TRBD1. Losses at the gene ends were 4 bases for V and 2 bases for J; bases not matched to a gene: 2. Germline CDR1 is SGHNT and CDR2 is YYREEE (reference sequence). This CDR3 comprises 15 residues. The CDR3 region is CASSQDRAGANVLTF. DNA of the CDR3: TGTGCCAGCAGCCAGGACAGGGCTGGGGCCAACGTCCTGACTTTC.

About this clonotype itself: A much larger clone differs by one base, so this may be a read error. The CDR3 coding sequence is TGTGCCAGCAGTTATATGACGATGAGTCCCTACGAGCAGTACTTC. Translation: CASSYMTMSPYEQYF. V usage is TRBV6-5 and J usage is TRBJ2-7, with no clear D. The CDR3 is 15 amino acids. Trimming took off 3 bases at V and 2 bases at J, with 14 bases between the two ends. In germline, CDR1 is MNHEY, CDR2 SVGAGI.

The V call is TRBV29-1, the J call TRBJ2-7; D gene ambiguous. Trimming pared 4 bases from V and 4 bases from J, leaving 11 bases between. The CDR3 runs to 12 residues. The V gene's germline CDR1 is SQVTM and CDR2 ANQGSEA. For the CDR3, the DNA is TGCAGCGTTGGACCGGGCCCTTACGAGCAGTACTTC. It specifies CSVGPGPYEQYF.

About this clonotype: Relative to the germline gene, one junction end is altered; a read error may explain this. The rearrangement links TRBV29-1 to TRBJ2-1, with D possibly TRBD2 on 6 matching bases. Germline values: CDR1 SQVTM, CDR2 ANQGSEA. The CDR3 contains 14 residues. The CDR3 protein is CNVEAGSSYNERFF. DNA of the CDR3: TGCAACGTTGAAGCGGGTAGCTCCTATAATGAGCGGTTCTTC.

Turning to this clonotype: A read error may explain this, as a much larger clone is one base away. This chain links TRBV29-1 with TRBJ1-1; D is perhaps TRBD1 (5 bases). In germline, CDR1 is SQVTM, CDR2 ANQGSEA. CDR3 length: 13 residues. V was trimmed by 5 bases and J by 6 bases, leaving 16 bases between them. CDR3 coding DNA: TGCAGCGTTCCCGGGACGCGGGACCCTGAAGCTTTCTTT. Translating it yields CSVPGTRDPEAFF.

On this clonotype: At one end, the junction sequence differs from germline, possibly due to a read error. V gene TRBV4-3 combines with J gene TRBJ1-6; D uncertain. The CDR3 runs to 14 residues. From germline, CDR1 is LGHNA and CDR2 YSLEER. CDR3 in DNA: TGCGCCAGCGGCCAAGGGATAGTTAATTCACCCCTCCACTTT. It translates to CASGQGIVNSPLHF.

In its sample, this clonotype was seen a few times. This could be a read error, since a much larger clone is one nucleotide away. The chain carries TRBV6-5 and TRBJ2-7; 13 positions agree with TRBD2. This CDR3 contains 14 residues. Looked up from germline, CDR1 is MNHEY and CDR2 is SVGAGI. V trimming: 6 bases; J trimming: 4 bases; junction bases outside the gene matches: 3. This CDR3 is CASRGLAGRYEQYF. The CDR3 DNA reads as TGTGCCAGCAGGGGACTAGCGGGACGATACGAGCAGTACTTC.

J is TRBJ2-1 and V is TRBV5-6, with D perhaps matching TRBD2 (5 bases). CDR1 is SGHDT and CDR2 is YYEEEE in the germline V gene. This CDR3 is built from 14 residues. V was shortened by 1 base and J by 3 bases, with 8 bases between the two germline ends. The CDR3 DNA reads as TGTGCCAGCAGCTTGAGGACTTACTACAATGAGCAGTTCTTC. Its protein is CASSLRTYYNEQFF.

As for this clonotype: Without the conserved terminal phenylalanine or tryptophan, this CDR3 likely stems from a read error. This chain joins TRBV5-5 and TRBJ2-1, with unresolved D. The CDR3 sequence is 15 residues long. CDR1 and CDR2 (germline): SGHKS, YYEKEE (reference sequence). The V gene lost 4 bases and the J gene lost 3 bases, with 14 bases spanning the gap. The CDR3 DNA reads as TGTGCCAGCAGCCTCCAGGCTTGGGACTACAATGAGCAGTTCCTC. It codes for CASSLQAWDYNEQFL.

About this clonotype itself: A read error may be the cause here, since a much bigger clone is one base away. The J gene is TRBJ1-2, the V gene TRBV6-2 or TRBV6-3; D gene uncertain. V lost 10 bases, J lost 8 bases, and 17 bases lay in between. The CDR3 consists of 12 residues. CDR1 MNHEY and CDR2 SVGEGT come from the germline V gene. The CDR3, as DNA: TGTGCCACCAGAAGATGGGAAGGCGGCTACACCTTC. Translation: CATRRWEGGYTF.

With regard to this clonotype: At one boundary the junction diverges from the germline segment, which might be a read error. V is TRBV11-1 and J is TRBJ2-7, with D possibly TRBD2 on 7 matching bases. This CDR3 has 15 amino acids. Per the germline V gene, CDR1 is SGHAT and CDR2 is FQDESV (reference sequence). CDR3 nucleotides: TGTGACAGCAGCTTAGAAGCGGGACACGGATACGAGCGGTACTTC. Its protein is CDSSLEAGHGYERYF.

With regard to this clonotype: Possible read error: a much larger clone is one base away. The CDR3 DNA reads TGTGCCATCAGTGACGAGCCAAGGGCGAGGGTAAAACTGTTTTTT. Its protein product is CAISDEPRARVKLFF. The chain carries TRBV10-3 and TRBJ1-4, with D unclear. Germline V lookup: CDR1 ENHRY, CDR2 SYGVKD. This CDR3 is 15 amino acids long. The V end lost 3 bases, the J end lost 10 bases, and 18 bases lay between the germline ends.

This clonotype came up once. CDR3 in amino acids: CASSQAGVWCEQFF. The CDR3, as DNA: TGTGCCAGCAGCCAGGCGGGAGTTTGGTGTGAGCAGTTCTTC. This chain connects TRBV4-2 to TRBJ2-1, with 7 bases identical to TRBD2. V was pared by 3 bases and J by 9 bases, with 8 bases of the junction left unmatched. The CDR3 consists of 14 residues. CDR1 and CDR2 (germline): LGHNA, YNFKEQ.